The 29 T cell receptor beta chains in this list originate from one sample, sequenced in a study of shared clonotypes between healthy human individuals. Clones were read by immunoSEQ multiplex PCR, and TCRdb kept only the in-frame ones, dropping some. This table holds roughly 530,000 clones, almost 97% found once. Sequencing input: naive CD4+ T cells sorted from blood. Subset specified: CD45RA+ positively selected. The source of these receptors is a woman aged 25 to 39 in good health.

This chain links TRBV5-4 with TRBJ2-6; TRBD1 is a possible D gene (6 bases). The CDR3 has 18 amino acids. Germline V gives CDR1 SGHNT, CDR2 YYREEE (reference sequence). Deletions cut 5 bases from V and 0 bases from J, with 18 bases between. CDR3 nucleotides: TGTGCCAGCAGTTGGGGTGGACAGTCGTTCTCTGGGGCCAACGTCCTGACTTTC. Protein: CASSWGGQSFSGANVLTF.

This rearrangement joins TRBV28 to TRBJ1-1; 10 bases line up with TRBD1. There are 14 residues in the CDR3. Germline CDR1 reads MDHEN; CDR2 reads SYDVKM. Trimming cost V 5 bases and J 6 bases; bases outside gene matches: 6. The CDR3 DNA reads TGTGCCAGCAGTCAGACAGGGGGCTGGCCTGAAGCTTTCTTT. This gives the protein CASSQTGGWPEAFF.

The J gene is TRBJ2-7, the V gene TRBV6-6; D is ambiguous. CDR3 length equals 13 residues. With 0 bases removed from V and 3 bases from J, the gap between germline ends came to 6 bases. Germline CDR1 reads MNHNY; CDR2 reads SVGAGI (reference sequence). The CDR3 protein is CASSYSPDYEQYF. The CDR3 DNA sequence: TGTGCCAGCAGTTACTCGCCAGACTACGAGCAGTACTTC.

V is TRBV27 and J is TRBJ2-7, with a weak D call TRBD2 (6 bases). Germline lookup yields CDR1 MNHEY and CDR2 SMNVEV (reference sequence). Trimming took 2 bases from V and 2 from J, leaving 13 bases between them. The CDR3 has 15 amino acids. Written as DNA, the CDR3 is TGTGCCAGCAGTTTAAAGGGACTCCCCCCCTACGAGCAGTACTTC. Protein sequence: CASSLKGLPPYEQYF.

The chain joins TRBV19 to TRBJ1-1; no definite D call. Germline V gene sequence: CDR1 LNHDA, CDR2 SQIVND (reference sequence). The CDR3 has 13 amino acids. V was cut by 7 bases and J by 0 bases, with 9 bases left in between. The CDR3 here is CASKFQMNTEAFF. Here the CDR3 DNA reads TGTGCCAGTAAATTTCAGATGAACACTGAAGCTTTCTTT.

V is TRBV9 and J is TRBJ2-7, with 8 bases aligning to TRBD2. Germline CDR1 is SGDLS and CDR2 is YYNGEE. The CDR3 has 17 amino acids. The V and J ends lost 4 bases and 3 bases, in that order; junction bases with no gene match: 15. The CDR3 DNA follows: TGTGCCAGCAGCCCGGGGGGGCCGGGGGGCGAAGACTACGAGCAGTACTTC. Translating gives CASSPGGPGGEDYEQYF. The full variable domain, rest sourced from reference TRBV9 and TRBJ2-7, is DSGVTQTPKHLITATGQRVTLRCSPRSGDLSVYWYQQSLDQGLQFLIQYYNGEERAKGNILERFSAQQFPDLHSELNLSSLELGDSALYFCASSPGGPGGEDYEQYFGPGTRLTVT.

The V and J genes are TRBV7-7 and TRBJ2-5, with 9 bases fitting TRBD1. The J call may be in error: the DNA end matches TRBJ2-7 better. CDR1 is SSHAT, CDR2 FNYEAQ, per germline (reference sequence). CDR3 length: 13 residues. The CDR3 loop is CASSLDRGYEQYF. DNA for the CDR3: TGTGCCAGCAGCCTGGACAGGGGCTACGAGCAGTACTTC.

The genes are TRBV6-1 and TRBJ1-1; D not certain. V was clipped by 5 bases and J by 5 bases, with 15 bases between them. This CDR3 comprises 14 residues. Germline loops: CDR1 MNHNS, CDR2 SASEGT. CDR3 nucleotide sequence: TGTGCCAGCAGTCTCCATCCGGGCCAAACTGAAGCTTTCTTT. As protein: CASSLHPGQTEAFF.

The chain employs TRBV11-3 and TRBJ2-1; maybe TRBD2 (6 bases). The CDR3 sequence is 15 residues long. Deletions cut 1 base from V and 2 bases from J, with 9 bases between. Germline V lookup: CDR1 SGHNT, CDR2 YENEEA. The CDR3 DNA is TGTGCCAGCAGCTTAGCGGGAGCCACCTACAATGAGCAGTTCTTC. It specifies CASSLAGATYNEQFF. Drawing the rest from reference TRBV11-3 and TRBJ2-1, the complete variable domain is EAGVVQSPRYKIIEKKQPVAFWCNPISGHNTLYWYLQNLGQGPELLIRYENEEAVDDSQLPKDRFSAERLKGVDSTLKIQPAELGDSAVYLCASSLAGATYNEQFFGPGTRLTVL.

The CDR3 protein is CASSQGVRETQYF. In DNA, the CDR3 is TGTGCCAGCAGCCAAGGGGTCAGGGAGACCCAGTACTTC. The J gene is TRBJ2-5, the V gene TRBV14; no clear D. The germline V gene has CDR1 SGHDN and CDR2 FVKESK. The CDR3 loop spans 13 amino acids. Trimming pared 1 base from V and 5 bases from J, leaving 8 bases between.

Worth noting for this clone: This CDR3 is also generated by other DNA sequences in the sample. The CDR3 protein is CASSVTGGSYEQYF. CDR3 DNA sequence: TGCGCCAGCAGCGTCACAGGGGGGTCCTACGAGCAGTACTTC. The chain links TRBV5-1 to TRBJ2-7; 8 bases align to TRBD1. Trimming removed 4 bases from V and 1 base from J; junction bases left unmatched: 4. The CDR3 is 14 residues long. Germline V gene sequence: CDR1 SGHRS, CDR2 YFSETQ.

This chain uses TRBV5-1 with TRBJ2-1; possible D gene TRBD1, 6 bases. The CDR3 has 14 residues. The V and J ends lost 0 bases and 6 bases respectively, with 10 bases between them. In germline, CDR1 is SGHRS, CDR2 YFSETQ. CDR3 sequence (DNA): TGCGCCAGCAGCTTGGCGGGACAAAGCAATGAGCAGTTCTTC. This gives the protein CASSLAGQSNEQFF.

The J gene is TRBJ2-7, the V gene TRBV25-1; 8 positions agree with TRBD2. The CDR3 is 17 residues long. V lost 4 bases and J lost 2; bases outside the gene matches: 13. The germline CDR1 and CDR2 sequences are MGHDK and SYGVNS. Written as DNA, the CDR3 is TGTGCCAGCAGTGGGGGAGAGCGGGGGATCTTTCCCTACGAGCAGTACTTC. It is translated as CASSGGERGIFPYEQYF.

DNA of the CDR3: TGTGCCAGTAAGGCCGGGGGTTTTGGCACTGAAGCTTTCTTT. Encoded protein: CASKAGGFGTEAFF. This chain connects TRBV19 to TRBJ1-1; TRBD1 is a possible D gene (5 bases). Looked up from germline, CDR1 is LNHDA and CDR2 is SQIVND (reference sequence). The CDR3 consists of 14 residues. Trimming pared 7 bases from V and 4 bases from J, leaving 16 bases between.

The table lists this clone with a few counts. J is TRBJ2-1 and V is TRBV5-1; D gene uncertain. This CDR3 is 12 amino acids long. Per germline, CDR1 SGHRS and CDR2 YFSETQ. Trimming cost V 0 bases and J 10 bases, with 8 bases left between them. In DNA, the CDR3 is TGCGCCAGCAGCTTGGCCTTGCCAGAGCAGTTCTTC. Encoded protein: CASSLALPEQFF.

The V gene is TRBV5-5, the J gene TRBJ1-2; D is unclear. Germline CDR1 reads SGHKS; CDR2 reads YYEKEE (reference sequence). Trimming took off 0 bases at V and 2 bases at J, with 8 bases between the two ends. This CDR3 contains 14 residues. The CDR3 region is CASSLGVGNYGYTF. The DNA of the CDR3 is TGTGCCAGCAGCTTGGGGGTGGGCAACTATGGCTACACCTTC.

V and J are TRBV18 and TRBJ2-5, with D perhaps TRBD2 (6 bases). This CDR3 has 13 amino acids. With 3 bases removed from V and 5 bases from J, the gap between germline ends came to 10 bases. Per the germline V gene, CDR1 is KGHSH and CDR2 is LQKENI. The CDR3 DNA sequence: TGTGCCAGCTCACCCGCGGGGTTGGAGACCCAGTACTTC. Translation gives CASSPAGLETQYF.

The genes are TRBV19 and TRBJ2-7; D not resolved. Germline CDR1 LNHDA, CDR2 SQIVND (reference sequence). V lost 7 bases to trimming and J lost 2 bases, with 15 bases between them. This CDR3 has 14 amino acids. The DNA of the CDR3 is TGTGCCAGTAACCCATCCCTCTCTACCTACGAGCAGTACTTC. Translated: CASNPSLSTYEQYF.

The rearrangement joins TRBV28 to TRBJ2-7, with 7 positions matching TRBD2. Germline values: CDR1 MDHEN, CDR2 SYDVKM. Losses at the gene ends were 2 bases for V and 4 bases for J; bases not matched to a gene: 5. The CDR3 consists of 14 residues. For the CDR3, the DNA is TGTGCCAGCAGTTTAGGGGGGGACGTTTACGAGCAGTACTTC. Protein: CASSLGGDVYEQYF.

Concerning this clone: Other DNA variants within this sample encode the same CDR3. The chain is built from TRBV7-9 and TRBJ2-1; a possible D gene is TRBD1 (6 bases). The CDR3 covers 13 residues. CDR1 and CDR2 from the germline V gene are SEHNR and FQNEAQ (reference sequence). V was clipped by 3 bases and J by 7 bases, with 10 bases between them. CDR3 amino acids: CASSFQGYNEQFF. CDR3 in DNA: TGTGCCAGCAGCTTCCAGGGGTATAATGAGCAGTTCTTC.

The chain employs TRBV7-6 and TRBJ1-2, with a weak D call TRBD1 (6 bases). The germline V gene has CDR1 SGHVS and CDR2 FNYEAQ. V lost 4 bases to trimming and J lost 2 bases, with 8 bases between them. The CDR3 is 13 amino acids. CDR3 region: CASSWTENYGYTF. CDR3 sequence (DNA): TGTGCCAGCAGCTGGACAGAGAACTATGGCTACACCTTC. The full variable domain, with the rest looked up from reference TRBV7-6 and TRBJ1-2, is GAGVSQSPRYKVTKRGQDVALRCDPISGHVSLYWYRQALGQGPEFLTYFNYEAQQDKSGLPNDRFSAERPEGSISTLTIQRTEQRDSAMYRCASSWTENYGYTFGSGTRLTVV.

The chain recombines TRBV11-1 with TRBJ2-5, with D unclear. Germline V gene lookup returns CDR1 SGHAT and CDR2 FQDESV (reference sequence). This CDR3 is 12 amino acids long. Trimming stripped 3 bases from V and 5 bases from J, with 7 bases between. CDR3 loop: CASSFVGETQYF. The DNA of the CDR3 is TGTGCCAGCAGCTTTGTTGGGGAGACCCAGTACTTC. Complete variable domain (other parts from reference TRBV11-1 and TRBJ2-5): EAEVAQSPRYKITEKSQAVAFWCDPISGHATLYWYRQILGQGPELLVQFQDESVVDDSQLPKDRFSAERLKGVDSTLKIQPAELGDSAMYLCASSFVGETQYFGPGTRLLVL.

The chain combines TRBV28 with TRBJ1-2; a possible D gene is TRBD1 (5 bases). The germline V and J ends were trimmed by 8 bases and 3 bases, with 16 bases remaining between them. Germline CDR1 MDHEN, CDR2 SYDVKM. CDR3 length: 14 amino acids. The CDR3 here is CASASHGADYGYTF. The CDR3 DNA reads TGTGCCAGCGCGTCACACGGGGCGGACTATGGCTACACCTTC.

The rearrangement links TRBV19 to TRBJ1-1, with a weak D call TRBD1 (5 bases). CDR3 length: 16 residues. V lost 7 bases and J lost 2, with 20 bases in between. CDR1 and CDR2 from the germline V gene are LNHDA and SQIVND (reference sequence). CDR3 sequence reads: CASIPHGALENTEAFF. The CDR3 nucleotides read TGTGCCAGTATCCCCCATGGGGCCCTTGAAAACACTGAAGCTTTCTTT.

Written as DNA, the CDR3 is TGCGCCAGCAGCTTGGACAGCTTACAGAGGGAGCAGTACTTC. Amino acid sequence: CASSLDSLQREQYF. The V gene is TRBV5-1, the J gene TRBJ2-7; no clear D gene. V lost 0 bases and J 7 bases, leaving 14 bases between the germline ends. Germline V gene lookup returns CDR1 SGHRS and CDR2 YFSETQ. The CDR3 is 14 amino acids.

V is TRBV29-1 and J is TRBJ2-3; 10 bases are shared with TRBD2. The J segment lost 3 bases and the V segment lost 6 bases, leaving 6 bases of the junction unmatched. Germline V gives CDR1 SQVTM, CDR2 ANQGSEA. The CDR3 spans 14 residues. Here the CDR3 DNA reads TGCAGCGTGCTCCTAGCGGGAGTTACAGATACGCAGTATTTT. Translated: CSVLLAGVTDTQYF.

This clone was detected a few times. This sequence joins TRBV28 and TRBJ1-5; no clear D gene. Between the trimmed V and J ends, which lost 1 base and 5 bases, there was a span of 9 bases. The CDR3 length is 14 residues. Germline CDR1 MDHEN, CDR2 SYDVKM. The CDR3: CASSLSSGYQPQHF. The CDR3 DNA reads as TGTGCCAGCAGTTTATCGTCGGGCTATCAGCCCCAGCATTTT.

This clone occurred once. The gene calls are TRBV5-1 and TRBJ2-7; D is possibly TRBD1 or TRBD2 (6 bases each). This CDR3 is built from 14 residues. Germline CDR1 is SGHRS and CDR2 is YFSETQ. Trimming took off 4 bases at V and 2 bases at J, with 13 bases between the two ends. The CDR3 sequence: CASSPWGAAYEQYF. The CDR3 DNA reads TGCGCCAGCAGCCCTTGGGGGGCGGCCTACGAGCAGTACTTC.

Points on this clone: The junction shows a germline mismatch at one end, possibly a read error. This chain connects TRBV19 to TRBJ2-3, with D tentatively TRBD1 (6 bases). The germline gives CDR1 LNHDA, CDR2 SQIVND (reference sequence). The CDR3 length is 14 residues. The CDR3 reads CASSRAWDTNTQYF. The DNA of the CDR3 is TGTGCCAGTAGTCGTGCGTGGGACACAAATACGCAGTATTTT.